These 23 T cell receptor beta chains were all obtained from the same sample, sequenced in a study of blood T cells in healthy people across ages. Sample-barcoded 5' priming and a J-beta primer mix drove a second PCR of about 6 to 11 cycles. MiXCR, run by TCRdb on the 5' RACE reads, gives a single entry per CDR3 protein. The table records over 700,000 distinct CDR3 sequences, around a quarter of them present only once. The same specimen was also included in a second study, on T cells of mothers and their children.

Sequencing used blood. The source is a boy under 18 in good health.

A note on this clonotype: Germline and junction disagree at one end, which may indicate a read error. The chain uses TRBV5-1 and TRBJ1-5, with D possibly matching TRBD1 (5 bases). Germline CDR1 and CDR2: SGHRS and YFSETQ. The CDR3 spans 14 residues. The CDR3 sequence: CVSSPGPGNQPQHF. The DNA of the CDR3 is TGCGTCAGCAGCCCGGGACCGGGCAATCAGCCCCAGCATTTT.

The CDR3 DNA reads as TGTGCCAGCAGTTCTAGGACAGCCCAAAACGAGCAGTACTTC. Translating gives CASSSRTAQNEQYF. The chain recombines TRBV6-5 with TRBJ2-5; a weak D match, TRBD1 (6 bases). The J call may be incorrect, as the DNA end agrees better with TRBJ2-7. Germline CDR1 is MNHEY and CDR2 is SVGAGI. The CDR3 contains 14 residues.

The V gene is TRBV25-1, the J gene TRBJ1-4, with unresolved D. The germline gives CDR1 MGHDK, CDR2 SYGVNS. The CDR3 consists of 12 residues. Trimming stripped 0 bases from V and 7 bases from J, with 3 bases between. CDR3 nucleotide sequence: TGTGCCAGCAGTGAATATGCTGAAAAACTGTTTTTT. The encoded protein is CASSEYAEKLFF. The full variable domain, in which reference TRBV25-1 and TRBJ1-4 provide the parts outside the CDR3, is EADIYQTPRYLVIGTGKKITLECSQTMGHDKMYWYQQDPGMELHLIHYSYGVNSTEKGDLSSESTVSRIRTEHFPLTLESARPSHTSQYLCASSEYAEKLFFGSGTQLSVL.

The chain employs TRBV19 and TRBJ1-4, with D perhaps matching TRBD1 (5 bases). The germline V gene has CDR1 LNHDA and CDR2 SQIVND (reference sequence). The CDR3 has 16 amino acids. With 6 bases removed from V and 0 bases from J, the gap between germline ends came to 14 bases. The DNA for the CDR3 is TGTGCCAGTAGCCCATTAATACAGGCAACTAATGAAAAACTGTTTTTT. Translating it yields CASSPLIQATNEKLFF.

The rearrangement joins TRBV6-1 to TRBJ1-3; D may be TRBD1 (5 bases). V shed 6 bases and J shed 0 bases, with 15 bases lying between them. The CDR3 is made up of 16 amino acids. CDR1 MNHNS and CDR2 SASEGT come from the germline V gene. CDR3 DNA sequence: TGTGCCAGCAGATCCCCGGGACCGAACTCTGGAAACACCATATATTTT. Translated, it gives CASRSPGPNSGNTIYF.

The V call is TRBV7-8, the J call TRBJ2-5; 8 bases line up with TRBD2. The CDR3 is 16 amino acids. In germline, CDR1 is SGHVS, CDR2 FQNEAQ. With 2 bases clipped from V and 5 bases from J, the junction kept 10 bases outside the gene matches. The CDR3 here is CASSLSLLAGWETQYF. CDR3 bases: TGTGCCAGCAGCTTATCTCTGTTAGCGGGATGGGAGACCCAGTACTTC.

The gene calls are TRBV20-1 and TRBJ2-7; D is unresolved. The germline V gene has CDR1 DFQATT and CDR2 SNEGSKA (reference sequence). This CDR3 contains 15 residues. V was shortened by 3 bases and J by 0 bases, with 15 bases between the two germline ends. CDR3 sequence reads: CSASDSTSSSYEQYF. The CDR3 bases are TGCAGTGCTAGTGATAGTACTTCTAGCTCCTACGAGCAGTACTTC.

The chain joins TRBV12-3 or TRBV12-4 to TRBJ2-1, with TRBD2 matching over 12 bases. The length of the CDR3 is 16 residues. Trimming at V came to 5 bases and at J to 8 bases, leaving 10 bases not matched to a gene. CDR3 in DNA: TGTGCCAGCAGTCCCCTGGCTAGCGGGGGGGGATATGAGCAGTTCTTC. Translating gives CASSPLASGGGYEQFF.

The chain is built from TRBV7-3 and TRBJ2-7, with D perhaps matching TRBD1 or TRBD2 (5 bases each). The CDR3 loop spans 13 amino acids. Germline V gives CDR1 SGHTA, CDR2 FQGTGA. Trimming removed 2 bases at V and 7 bases at J, with 12 bases between. The CDR3 region is CASSLLVWGEQYF. CDR3 coding DNA: TGTGCCAGCAGCTTACTGGTCTGGGGGGAGCAGTACTTC.

The V and J genes are TRBV12-3 or TRBV12-4 and TRBJ1-4; weak D call: TRBD1 (5 bases). The V end was cut by 7 bases, the J end by 5 bases, with 11 bases between. The CDR3 has 13 residues. CDR3 protein: CASTPRQNEKLFF. In DNA, the CDR3 is TGTGCCAGCACCCCGAGACAGAATGAAAAACTGTTTTTT.

This clonotype was observed a few times. The chain carries TRBV12-5 and TRBJ2-2; TRBD1 matches at 8 bases. V shed 5 bases, J shed 2 bases, and the junction held 7 bases outside the gene matches. Germline values: CDR1 LGHNT, CDR2 FRNRAP. CDR3 length equals 16 residues. The CDR3 region is CASGTGQGGNTGELFF. Here the CDR3 DNA reads TGTGCTAGTGGTACTGGACAGGGAGGTAACACCGGGGAGCTGTTTTTT.

A few counts support this clonotype. V is TRBV20-1 and J is TRBJ1-4; no firm D call. The V end lost 1 base, the J end lost 8 bases, and 11 bases lay between the germline ends. Germline V gene lookup returns CDR1 DFQATT and CDR2 SNEGSKA (reference sequence). The length of the CDR3 is 13 residues. The CDR3 DNA is TGCAGTGCTAGAGTGGGTGATTGGGAAAAACTGTTTTTT. It translates to CSARVGDWEKLFF.

This clonotype was detected only a few times. CDR3 sequence reads: CSAAGRLGDTQYF. The DNA for the CDR3 is TGCAGTGCTGCAGGAAGGCTGGGTGATACGCAGTATTTT. The V call is TRBV20-1, the J call TRBJ2-3; D gene uncertain. V lost 5 bases and J 6 bases, leaving 15 bases between the germline ends. Germline lookup yields CDR1 DFQATT and CDR2 SNEGSKA (reference sequence). The CDR3 contains 13 residues.

The chain is built from TRBV9 and TRBJ2-1; 11 bases line up with TRBD2. The CDR3 has 14 residues. Germline V gene data show CDR1 as SGDLS and CDR2 as YYNGEE. Unmatched junction bases numbered 6, after V lost 4 bases and J lost 9 bases. CDR3 bases: TGTGCCAGCAGCATCCGACTAGCGGGAACTGAGCAGTTCTTC. Translating it yields CASSIRLAGTEQFF.

The chain joins TRBV12-5 to TRBJ2-1; D perhaps matches TRBD2 (9 bases). Germline V gene lookup returns CDR1 LGHNT and CDR2 FRNRAP. V lost 3 bases and J 8 bases, leaving 29 bases between the germline ends. This CDR3 comprises 19 residues. This CDR3 reads CASGFQPGGGRAALHEQFF. CDR3 nucleotide sequence: TGTGCTAGTGGTTTCCAACCAGGGGGCGGGAGGGCCGCCTTGCATGAGCAGTTCTTC.

This clonotype was seen more than once but under ten times. This rearrangement joins TRBV10-2 to TRBJ2-3, with 8 bases that match TRBD1. This CDR3 comprises 15 residues. The J segment lost 2 bases and the V segment lost 2 bases, leaving 3 bases of the junction unmatched. From germline, CDR1 is WSHSY and CDR2 SAAADI. The CDR3 DNA reads TGCGCCAGCAGTGAGGGACAGGGAATCACAGATACGCAGTATTTT. Its translation is CASSEGQGITDTQYF.

This chain joins TRBV28 and TRBJ2-5, with TRBD1 matching 10 bases. Near its end, the DNA agrees better with TRBJ2-7, so the J call may be wrong. The germline gives CDR1 MDHEN, CDR2 SYDVKM. The CDR3 runs to 13 residues. CDR3: CASSPGQGIEQYF. The CDR3 DNA follows: TGTGCCAGCAGCCCGGGACAGGGGATCGAGCAGTACTTC.

This clonotype was observed a few times. This sequence joins TRBV7-7 and TRBJ2-2; a possible D gene is TRBD2 (5 bases). The germline V gene has CDR1 SSHAT and CDR2 FNYEAQ (reference sequence). The CDR3 is 14 residues long. The CDR3 spells CASRPNRGTGELFF. CDR3 DNA sequence: TGTGCTAGCCGCCCCAACCGGGGCACCGGGGAGCTGTTTTTT.

The chain couples TRBV28 to TRBJ1-2; TRBD1 is a possible D gene (6 bases). This CDR3 is built from 15 residues. Germline CDR1 and CDR2: MDHEN and SYDVKM. V lost 5 bases and J lost 2, with 15 bases in between. The CDR3 spells CASSPSGGPNYGYTF. The CDR3 DNA reads as TGTGCCAGCAGTCCCTCTGGGGGGCCCAACTATGGCTACACCTTC.

This clonotype has more than one count but fewer than ten. An end of the junction differs from the germline gene, which may be a read error. The genes are TRBV5-1 and TRBJ2-5; no definite D call. Germline CDR1 and CDR2: SGHRS and YFSETQ. The CDR3 runs 13 residues. As DNA, the CDR3 is TGCGCCAGCAGCTTGGATGGCCCCCATGAGCAGCTCTTC. Translated: CASSLDGPHEQLF.

Only a few counts were recorded for this clonotype. The V call is TRBV3-1, the J call TRBJ2-1, with 10 bases fitting TRBD1. Germline loops: CDR1 LGHDT, CDR2 YNNKEL (reference sequence). The CDR3 runs 13 residues. V shed 4 bases, J shed 15 bases, and the junction held 9 bases outside the gene matches. CDR3 nucleotides: TGTGCCAGCAGCCCTGGGACAGGGGTTTTGGGGTTCTTC. Its protein product is CASSPGTGVLGFF.

V is TRBV5-1 and J is TRBJ1-1, with TRBD1 matching over 7 bases. V lost 0 bases and J lost 5; bases outside the gene matches: 13. Germline CDR1 and CDR2: SGHRS and YFSETQ. CDR3 length: 17 residues. Here the CDR3 DNA reads TGCGCCAGCAGCTTGGAGAAAACACAGGGGAGGGAGACTGAAGCTTTCTTT. It specifies CASSLEKTQGRETEAFF.

This clonotype has only a few counts. V gene TRBV7-6 combines with J gene TRBJ2-2; 11 bases fit TRBD1. With V trimmed by 6 bases and J by 4 bases, 19 bases remained unmatched. There are 20 residues in the CDR3. CDR1 is SGHVS and CDR2 is FNYEAQ in the germline V gene. CDR3 loop: CASRARPGQGVSTGTGELFF. Written as DNA, the CDR3 is TGTGCCAGCAGAGCGAGACCGGGACAGGGGGTGTCGACTGGCACCGGGGAGCTGTTTTTT.